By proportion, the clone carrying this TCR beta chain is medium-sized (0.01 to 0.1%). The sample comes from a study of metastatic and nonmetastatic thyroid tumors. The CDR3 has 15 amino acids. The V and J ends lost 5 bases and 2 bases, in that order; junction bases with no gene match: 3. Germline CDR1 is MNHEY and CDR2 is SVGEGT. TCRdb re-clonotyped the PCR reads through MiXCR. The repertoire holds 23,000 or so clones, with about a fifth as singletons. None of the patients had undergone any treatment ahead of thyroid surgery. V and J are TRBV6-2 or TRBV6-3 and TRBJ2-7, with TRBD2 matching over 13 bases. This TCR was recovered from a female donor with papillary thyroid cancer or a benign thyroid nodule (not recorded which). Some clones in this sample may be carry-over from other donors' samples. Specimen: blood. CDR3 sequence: CASSPGTSGTYEQYF. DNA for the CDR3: TGTGCCAGCAGTCCCGGGACTAGCGGGACCTACGAGCAGTACTTC.